This TCR beta chain was recovered during a study of T cell responses to AZD1222 COVID-19 vaccine. Study-wide results and limits: Unmutated variant regions are reportedly the target of nearly half of TCRs that are spike-specific. In a largely white British group with more females than males, clonal diversity was possibly underestimated.

Of note for this clone: Its antigen is unknown.

Generated by immunoSEQ multiplex PCR, the TCRdb table keeps only in-frame clones and is missing some. Of roughly 130,000 clones in the sample, roughly nine tenths were seen once. Trimming took 7 bases from V and 3 from J, leaving 7 bases between them. Germline V gene data show CDR1 as MGHDK and CDR2 as SYGVNS. CDR3 length equals 13 residues. The source is an adult who received the AZD1222 COVID-19 vaccine. The chain employs TRBV25-1 and TRBJ2-6; D not resolved. Sequencing used peripheral blood, obtained 28 days after the second AZD1222 dose. DNA for the CDR3: TGTGCCAGCAACAGAGTTGGGGCCAACGTCCTGACTTTC. Residues: CASNRVGANVLTF.